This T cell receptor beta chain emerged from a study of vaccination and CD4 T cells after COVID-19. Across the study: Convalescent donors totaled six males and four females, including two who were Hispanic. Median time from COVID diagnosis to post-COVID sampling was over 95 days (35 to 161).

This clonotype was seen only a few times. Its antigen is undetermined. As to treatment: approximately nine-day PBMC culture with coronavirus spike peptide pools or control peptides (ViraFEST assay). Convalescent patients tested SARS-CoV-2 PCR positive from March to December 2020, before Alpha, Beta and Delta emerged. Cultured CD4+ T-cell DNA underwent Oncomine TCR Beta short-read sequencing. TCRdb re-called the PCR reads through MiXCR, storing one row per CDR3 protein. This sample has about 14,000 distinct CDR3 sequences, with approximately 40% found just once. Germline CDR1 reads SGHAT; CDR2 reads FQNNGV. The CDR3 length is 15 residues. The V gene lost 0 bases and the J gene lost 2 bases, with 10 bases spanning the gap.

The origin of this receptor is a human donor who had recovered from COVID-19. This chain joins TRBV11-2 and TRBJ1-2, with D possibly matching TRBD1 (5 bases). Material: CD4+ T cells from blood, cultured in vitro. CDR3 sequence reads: CASSLDHRGNYGYTF. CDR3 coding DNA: TGTGCCAGCAGCTTAGATCACCGGGGGAACTATGGCTACACCTTC. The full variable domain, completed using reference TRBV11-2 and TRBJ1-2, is EAGVAQSPRYKIIEKRQSVAFWCNPISGHATLYWYQQILGQGPKLLIQFQNNGVVDDSQLPKDRFSAERLKGVDSTLKIQPAKLEDSAVYLCASSLDHRGNYGYTFGSGTRLTVV.